This T cell receptor (beta chain) comes out of a study of T-cell memory formation after mild COVID-19. Overall study context: TCR clusters were mostly confined to one donor each. Regarding the study as a whole: There was no confirmation that second-wave clones peaking on day 37 were SARS-CoV-2 specific.

CDR3 length: 15 residues. With 3 bases removed from V and 4 bases from J, the gap between germline ends came to 11 bases. The germline V gene has CDR1 KGHDR and CDR2 SFDVKD. In TCRdb, the 5' RACE reads were re-called with MiXCR into one record per CDR3 protein. The sample comprises a few hundred thousand distinct CDR3 sequences, 20% to 30% of which are singletons, and roughly 9.7% rests with the top ten. Regarding this clonotype: The antigen is undetermined.

The source of this sequence is an adult woman who had mild COVID-19 (a few samples of this study predate the infection). Cell type and time point are not known. The sequencing input was PBMCs or a T cell subset sorted from them (not recorded which). The J gene is TRBJ2-2, the V gene TRBV24-1; D possibly uses TRBD1 or TRBD2 (6 bases each). The CDR3 region is CATSDTRGRTGELFF. The CDR3 DNA is TGTGCCACCAGTGATACCCGGGGGCGCACCGGGGAGCTGTTTTTT.